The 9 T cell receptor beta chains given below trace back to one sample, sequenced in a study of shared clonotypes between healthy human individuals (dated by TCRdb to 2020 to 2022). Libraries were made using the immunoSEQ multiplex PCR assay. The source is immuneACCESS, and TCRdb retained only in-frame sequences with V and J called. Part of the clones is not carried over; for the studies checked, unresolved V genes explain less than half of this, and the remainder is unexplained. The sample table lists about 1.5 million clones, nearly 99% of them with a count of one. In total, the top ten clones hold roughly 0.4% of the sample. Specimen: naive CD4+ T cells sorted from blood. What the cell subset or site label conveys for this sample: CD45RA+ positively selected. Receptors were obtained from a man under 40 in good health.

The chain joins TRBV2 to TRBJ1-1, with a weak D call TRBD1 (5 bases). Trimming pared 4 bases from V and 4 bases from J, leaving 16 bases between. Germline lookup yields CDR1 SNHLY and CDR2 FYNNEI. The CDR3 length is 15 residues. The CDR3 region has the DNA TGTGCCAGCAGTGTCAACGGGGGGGATCTCACTGAAGCTTTCTTT. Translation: CASSVNGGDLTEAFF.

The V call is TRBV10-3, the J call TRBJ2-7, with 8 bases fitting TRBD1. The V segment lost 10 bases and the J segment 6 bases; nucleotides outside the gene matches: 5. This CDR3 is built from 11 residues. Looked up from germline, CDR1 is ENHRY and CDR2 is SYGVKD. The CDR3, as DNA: TGTGCCAGCCAGGGGGCTGGCGAGCAGTACTTC. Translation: CASQGAGEQYF.

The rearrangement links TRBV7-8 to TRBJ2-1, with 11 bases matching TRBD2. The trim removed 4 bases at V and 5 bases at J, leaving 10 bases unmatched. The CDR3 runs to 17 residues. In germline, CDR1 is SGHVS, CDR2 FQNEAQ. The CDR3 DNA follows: TGTGCCAGCAGCTCGCTCTCCCTAGCGGGAGGAAACAATGAGCAGTTCTTC. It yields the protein CASSSLSLAGGNNEQFF.

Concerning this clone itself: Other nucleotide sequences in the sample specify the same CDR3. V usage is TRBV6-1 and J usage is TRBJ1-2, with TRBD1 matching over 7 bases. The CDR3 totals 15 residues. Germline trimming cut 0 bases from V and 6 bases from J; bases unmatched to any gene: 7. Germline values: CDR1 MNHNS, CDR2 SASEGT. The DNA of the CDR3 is TGTGCCAGCAGTGAAGCCCCGACAGGGAGAAATGGCTACACCTTC. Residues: CASSEAPTGRNGYTF.

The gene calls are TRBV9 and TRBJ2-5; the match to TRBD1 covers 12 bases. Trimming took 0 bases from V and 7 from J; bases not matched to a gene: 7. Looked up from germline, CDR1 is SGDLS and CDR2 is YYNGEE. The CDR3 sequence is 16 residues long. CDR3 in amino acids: CASSVEGQGASLTQYF. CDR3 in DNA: TGTGCCAGCAGCGTAGAGGGACAGGGGGCGTCCTTGACCCAGTACTTC.

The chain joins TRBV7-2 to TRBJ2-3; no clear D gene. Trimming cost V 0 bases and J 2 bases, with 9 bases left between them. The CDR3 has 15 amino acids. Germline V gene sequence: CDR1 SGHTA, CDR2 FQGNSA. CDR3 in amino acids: CASSLAGKDTDTQYF. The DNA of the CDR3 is TGTGCCAGCAGCTTAGCGGGAAAGGACACAGATACGCAGTATTTT.

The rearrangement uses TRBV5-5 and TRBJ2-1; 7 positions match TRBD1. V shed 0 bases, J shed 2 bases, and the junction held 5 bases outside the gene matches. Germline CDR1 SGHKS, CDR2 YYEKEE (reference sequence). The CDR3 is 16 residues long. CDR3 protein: CASSLAGQGAYNEQFF. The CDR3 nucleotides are TGTGCCAGCAGCTTGGCGGGGCAGGGGGCCTACAATGAGCAGTTCTTC.

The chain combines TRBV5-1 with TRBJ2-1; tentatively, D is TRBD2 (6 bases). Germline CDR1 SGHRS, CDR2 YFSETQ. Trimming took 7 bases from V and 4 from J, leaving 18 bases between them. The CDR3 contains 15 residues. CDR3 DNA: TGCGCCAGCCGAACCGGCGGGGCCTATTACAATGAGCAGTTCTTC. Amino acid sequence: CASRTGGAYYNEQFF.

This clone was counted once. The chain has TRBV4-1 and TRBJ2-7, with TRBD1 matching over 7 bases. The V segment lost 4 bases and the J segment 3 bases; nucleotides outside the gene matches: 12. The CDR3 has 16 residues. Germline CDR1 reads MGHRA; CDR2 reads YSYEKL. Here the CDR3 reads CASSLRDSSTGYEQYF. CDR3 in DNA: TGCGCCAGCAGCCTCCGGGACAGCTCTACGGGCTACGAGCAGTACTTC.